Shown below are 5 T cell receptor beta chains from a single sample sequenced in a study (dated by TCRdb to the mid-2010s). The method behind the library was 5' RACE. Sequencer: Illumina MiSeq. TCRdb took the public reads, trimmed them with fastp at Q25, ran MiXCR for clone calling and kept in-frame beta chains. Entries are consolidated by CDR3 protein sequence, retaining the most common genes and DNA. For this sample there are 35,000 to 50,000 distinct CDR3 sequences; around 30% appear just once. 3.5% to 4.5% of the sample goes to the ten largest clones. Sequenced: memory CD4+ T cells sorted from a lymph node. In the paper's terms, the cell subset or site label means: memory CD4+ T cells, CD4+CD45RO+CD25-. These receptors originate from a female donor with breast cancer.

As to this clonotype: A much larger clone differs by one base, so this may be a read error. This chain links TRBV20-1 with TRBJ2-7; weak D call: TRBD1 (6 bases). The CDR3 totals 13 residues. V was trimmed by 2 bases and J by 3 bases, leaving 11 bases between them. Germline V gene data show CDR1 as DFQATT and CDR2 as SNEGSKA (reference sequence). Here the CDR3 DNA reads TGCAGTGCTAGAAGGGGGACAAGCTACGAGCAGTACTTC. Protein sequence: CSARRGTSYEQYF.

The CDR3, as DNA: TGTGCCAGCTCAGGTTTGGGGGAGCGAGAGACCCAGTACTTC. It translates to CASSGLGERETQYF. The chain carries TRBV18 and TRBJ2-5; D assignment may be TRBD1 or TRBD2 (5 bases each). Trimming left V 5 bases short and J 4 bases short, with 14 bases between. Germline CDR1 reads KGHSH; CDR2 reads LQKENI. The CDR3 contains 14 residues.

A few counts support this clonotype. The genes are TRBV5-1 and TRBJ2-3; TRBD2 aligns across 7 bases. Germline V gene data show CDR1 as SGHRS and CDR2 as YFSETQ. Losses at the gene ends were 0 bases for V and 0 bases for J; bases not matched to a gene: 4. This CDR3 comprises 16 residues. CDR3 sequence reads: CASSLGLAASTDTQYF. In DNA, the CDR3 is TGCGCCAGCAGCTTGGGGCTAGCGGCTAGCACAGATACGCAGTATTTT.

This clonotype has more than one count but fewer than ten. This sequence joins TRBV27 and TRBJ1-2; TRBD1 might be the D (5 bases). CDR1 is MNHEY and CDR2 is SMNVEV in the germline V gene (reference sequence). The V end was cut by 5 bases, the J end by 4 bases, with 11 bases between. CDR3 length equals 13 residues. The CDR3 DNA sequence: TGTGCCAGCAGTCCCTCCCAGGGCTATGGCTACACCTTC. Translated: CASSPSQGYGYTF.

This clonotype turned up a few times. CDR3 sequence reads: CASSNDRVQPQHF. In DNA, the CDR3 is TGTGCCAGCAGCAATGACAGGGTACAGCCCCAGCATTTT. This rearrangement joins TRBV12-3 or TRBV12-4 to TRBJ1-5; TRBD1 matches 7 bases. The junction had 6 bases not matched to a gene; V was cut back by 6 bases and J by 7 bases. CDR3 size: 13 residues.